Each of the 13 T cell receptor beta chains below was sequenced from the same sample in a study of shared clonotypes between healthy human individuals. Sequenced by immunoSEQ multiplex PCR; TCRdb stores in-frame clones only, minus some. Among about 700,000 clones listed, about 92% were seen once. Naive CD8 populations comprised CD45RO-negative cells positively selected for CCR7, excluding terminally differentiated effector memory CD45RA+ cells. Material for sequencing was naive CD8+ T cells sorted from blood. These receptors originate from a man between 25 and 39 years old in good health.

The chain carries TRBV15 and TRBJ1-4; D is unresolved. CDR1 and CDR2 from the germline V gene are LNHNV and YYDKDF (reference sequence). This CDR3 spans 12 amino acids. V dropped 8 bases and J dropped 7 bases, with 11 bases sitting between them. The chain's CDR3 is CATGWRVEKLFF. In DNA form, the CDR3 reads TGTGCCACCGGGTGGAGGGTTGAAAAACTGTTTTTT.

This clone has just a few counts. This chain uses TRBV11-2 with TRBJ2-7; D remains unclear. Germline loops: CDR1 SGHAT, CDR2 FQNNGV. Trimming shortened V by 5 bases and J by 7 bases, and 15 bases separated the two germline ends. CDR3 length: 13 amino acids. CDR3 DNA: TGTGCCAGCAGCCCATATCCAGCTGAAGAGCAGTACTTC. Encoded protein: CASSPYPAEEQYF. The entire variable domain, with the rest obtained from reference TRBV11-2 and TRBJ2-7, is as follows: EAGVAQSPRYKIIEKRQSVAFWCNPISGHATLYWYQQILGQGPKLLIQFQNNGVVDDSQLPKDRFSAERLKGVDSTLKIQPAKLEDSAVYLCASSPYPAEEQYFGPGTRLTVT.

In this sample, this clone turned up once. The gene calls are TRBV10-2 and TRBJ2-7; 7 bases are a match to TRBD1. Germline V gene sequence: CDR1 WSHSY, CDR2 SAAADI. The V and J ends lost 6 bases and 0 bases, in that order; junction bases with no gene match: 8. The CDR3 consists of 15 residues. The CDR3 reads CASRGTAASSYEQYF. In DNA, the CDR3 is TGCGCCAGCAGAGGGACAGCCGCAAGCTCCTACGAGCAGTACTTC.

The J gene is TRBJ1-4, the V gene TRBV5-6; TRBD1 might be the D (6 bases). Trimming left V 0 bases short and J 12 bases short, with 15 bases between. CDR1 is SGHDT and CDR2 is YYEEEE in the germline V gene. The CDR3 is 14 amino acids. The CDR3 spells CASSLVQESGELFF. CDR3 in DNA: TGTGCCAGCAGCTTGGTTCAGGAGTCAGGGGAACTGTTTTTT.

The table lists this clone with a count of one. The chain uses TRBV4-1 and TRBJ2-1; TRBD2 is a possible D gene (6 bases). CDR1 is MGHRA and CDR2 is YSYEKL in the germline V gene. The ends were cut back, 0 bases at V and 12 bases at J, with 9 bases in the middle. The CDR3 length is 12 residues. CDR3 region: CASSQDLGGQFF. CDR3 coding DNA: TGCGCCAGCAGCCAAGATCTCGGGGGGCAGTTCTTC.

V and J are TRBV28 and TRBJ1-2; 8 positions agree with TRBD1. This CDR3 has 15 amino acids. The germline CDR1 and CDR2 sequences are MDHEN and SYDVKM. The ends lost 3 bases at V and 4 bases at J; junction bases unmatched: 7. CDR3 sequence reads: CASSFDRGWSYGYTF. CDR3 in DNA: TGTGCCAGCAGTTTCGACAGGGGATGGAGCTATGGCTACACCTTC.

CDR3 bases: TGTGCCAGCAGCCGACGGACTAGCGGGACTACAGATACGCAGTATTTT. Protein product: CASSRRTSGTTDTQYF. The genes are TRBV9 and TRBJ2-3; 12 bases agree with TRBD2. The V gene's germline CDR1 is SGDLS and CDR2 YYNGEE. The CDR3 length is 16 residues. Trimming at V came to 4 bases and at J to 3 bases, leaving 6 bases not matched to a gene.

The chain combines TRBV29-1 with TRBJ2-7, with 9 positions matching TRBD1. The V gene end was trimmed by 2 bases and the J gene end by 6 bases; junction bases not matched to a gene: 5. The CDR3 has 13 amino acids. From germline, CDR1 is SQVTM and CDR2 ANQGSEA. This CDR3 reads CSVESGQGPEQYF. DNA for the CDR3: TGCAGCGTTGAATCGGGACAGGGTCCCGAGCAGTACTTC.

CDR3 amino acids: CASSQDRVDTSGNTIYF. The CDR3 DNA reads TGCGCCAGCAGCCAAGATCGGGTAGATACCTCTGGAAACACCATATATTTT. V usage is TRBV4-1 and J usage is TRBJ1-3, with unresolved D. The CDR3 consists of 17 residues. The V gene's germline CDR1 is MGHRA and CDR2 YSYEKL. Trimming removed 0 bases from V and 0 bases from J, with 12 bases in between.

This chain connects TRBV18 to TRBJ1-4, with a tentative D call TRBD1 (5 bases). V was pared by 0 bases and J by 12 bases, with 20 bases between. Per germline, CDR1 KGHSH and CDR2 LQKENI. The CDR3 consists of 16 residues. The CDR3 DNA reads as TGTGCCAGCTCACCACCGGTCCAGGGTCGGAGTTTGGAACTGTTTTTT. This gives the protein CASSPPVQGRSLELFF.

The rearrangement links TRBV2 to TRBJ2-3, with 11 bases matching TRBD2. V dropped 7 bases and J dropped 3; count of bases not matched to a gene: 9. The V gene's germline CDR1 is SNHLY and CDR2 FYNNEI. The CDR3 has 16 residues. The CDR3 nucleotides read TGTGCCAGCAAAGACTTAGCGGGGGGGAGGACAGATACGCAGTATTTT. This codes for CASKDLAGGRTDTQYF.

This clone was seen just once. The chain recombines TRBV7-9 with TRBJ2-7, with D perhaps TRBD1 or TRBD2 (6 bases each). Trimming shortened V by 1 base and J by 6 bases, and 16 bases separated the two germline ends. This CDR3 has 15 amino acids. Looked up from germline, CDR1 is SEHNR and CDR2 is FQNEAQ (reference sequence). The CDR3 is CASSLVESGASEQYF. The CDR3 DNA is TGTGCCAGCAGCTTAGTGGAGTCGGGGGCTAGCGAGCAGTACTTC.

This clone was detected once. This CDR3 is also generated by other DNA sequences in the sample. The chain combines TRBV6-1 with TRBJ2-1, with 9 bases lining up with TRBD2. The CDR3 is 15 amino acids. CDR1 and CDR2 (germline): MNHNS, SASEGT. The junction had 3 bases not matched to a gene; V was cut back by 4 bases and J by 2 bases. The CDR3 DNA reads TGTGCCAGCAGTGCCTTAGCGGGAGCCTACAATGAGCAGTTCTTC. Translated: CASSALAGAYNEQFF.